This paragraph reports one T cell receptor beta chain. This record comes from a study of blood T cells in healthy people across ages. Together with a sample-barcoded 5' primer, a J-beta primer mix was included in a second PCR lasting about 6 to 11 cycles. Samples each returned at least 3 million CDR3-containing paired-end reads. One entry per CDR3 protein, called by TCRdb with MiXCR from the 5' RACE reads. Of roughly 830,000 distinct CDR3 sequences listed, 62% are singletons. V was trimmed by 5 bases and J by 1 base, leaving 14 bases between them. The CDR3 runs 15 residues. Germline values: CDR1 SGHTA, CDR2 FQGNSA.

The chain links TRBV7-2 to TRBJ2-5, with D hard to call. This sequence originates from a man aged 30 to 45 in good health. Sequencing used blood. The CDR3 here is CASSPPRLFQETQYF. CDR3 DNA sequence: TGTGCCAGCAGCCCCCCACGGCTTTTCCAAGAGACCCAGTACTTC.